This T cell receptor beta chain was recovered during a study of CD8+ T cells in alopecia areata. The study's findings and limits: Scalp samples also yield sequences from resident alphabeta T cells of normal skin.

Lesional scalp punch biopsies and peripheral blood came from alopecia areata patients. PBMCs were stained for CD3, CD4 and CD8, and CD4+ and CD8+ T cells were sorted. The length of the CDR3 is 15 residues. V gave up 0 bases and J gave up 4 bases, with 11 bases separating them. Germline V CDR1 and CDR2: MNHEY, SVGAGI. Following extraction, RNA underwent reverse transcription to cDNA, which served as the sequencing template. The method was immunoSEQ multiplex PCR; TCRdb's version includes in-frame clones alone and lacks a portion of them. Altogether more than 150,000 clones are present, about 60% being singletons, with the ten largest covering about 14%. Of note for this clone: As yet, its antigen is unknown.

The clonotype originates from a human donor with alopecia areata. Source: CD4+ T cells sorted from blood, taken at week 0. This chain uses TRBV6-5 with TRBJ2-3; D is possibly TRBD2 (5 bases). This chain's CDR3 is CASSYSIGGADTQYF. The CDR3 DNA follows: TGTGCCAGCAGTTACTCGATTGGAGGAGCAGATACGCAGTATTTT.